This record covers a single T cell receptor (beta chain). This specimen belongs to a study of blood T cell repertoires in COVID-19. Turning to the study itself: Acute and convalescent COVID-19 samples came from the United States, Italy and Spain. T cells, B-cell-depleted T cells, or PBMCs supplied cDNA or gDNA.

The authors' processing: Amplified reference gene primers provided the basis for estimating nucleated cell counts. Using immunoSEQ multiplex PCR, the repertoire was profiled, and TCRdb retains in-frame clones only, with some absent. V, J and clone size are taken as reported in that table, and D and trimming were inferred from the DNA itself. The repertoire has 100,000 to 120,000 clones, roughly 82% of them found once; the top ten carry more than 15%. Germline trimming cut 0 bases from V and 5 bases from J; bases unmatched to any gene: 4. The CDR3 totals 15 residues. The germline V gene encodes CDR1 SGHNT and CDR2 YYREEE (reference sequence).

The clonotype originates from a woman aged 60-75 years with acute or convalescent COVID-19. Sequencing was done on a sample of peripheral blood. The V and J genes are TRBV5-4 and TRBJ2-1; TRBD2 matches 8 bases. CDR3 bases: TGTGCCAGCAGCTTGGTCCCAGCGGGGGACAATGAGCAGTTCTTC. It is translated as CASSLVPAGDNEQFF.